The 9 T cell receptor beta chains reported below all come from one sample, sequenced in a study of control samples from healthy donors and cancer patients. The protocol was immunoSEQ multiplex PCR, while the TCRdb copy is restricted to in-frame clones and leaves out a portion. The sample has about 180,000 clones; roughly 94% are singletons. The specimen sequenced was blood. The receptors shown here come from a young woman in good health.

The chain joins TRBV5-4 to TRBJ1-1; 10 nucleotides agree with TRBD1. Germline CDR1 is SGHNT and CDR2 is YYREEE (reference sequence). V shed 1 base, J shed 2 bases, and the junction held 2 bases outside the gene matches. The CDR3 has 15 residues. For the CDR3, the DNA is TGTGCCAGCAGCTTGTGGACAGGGGGAAACACTGAAGCTTTCTTT. It encodes CASSLWTGGNTEAFF.

This clone was observed once. The rearrangement joins TRBV11-3 to TRBJ1-1; D possibly corresponds to TRBD1 (6 bases). Per the germline V gene, CDR1 is SGHNT and CDR2 is YENEEA. V lost 4 bases, J lost 0 bases, and 9 bases lay in between. There are 14 residues in the CDR3. The CDR3 protein is CASSSGTLNTEAFF. The CDR3 nucleotides are TGTGCCAGCAGCTCTGGGACACTGAACACTGAAGCTTTCTTT.

The chain recombines TRBV29-1 with TRBJ2-7; weak D call: TRBD2 (5 bases). The CDR3 has 14 amino acids. Looked up from germline, CDR1 is SQVTM and CDR2 is ANQGSEA. The V gene lost 0 bases and the J gene lost 7 bases, with 16 bases spanning the gap. This CDR3 is CSVEDRDWPGEQYF. CDR3 sequence (DNA): TGCAGCGTTGAAGATCGGGATTGGCCTGGGGAGCAGTACTTC.

This clone was observed a single time. The chain is built from TRBV3-1 (or the pseudogene TRBV3-2) and TRBJ1-6, with D perhaps TRBD1 (5 bases). V was trimmed by 1 base and J by 9 bases, leaving 10 bases between them. This CDR3 is built from 14 residues. The germline CDR1 and CDR2 sequences are LGHDT and YNNKEL (reference sequence). The DNA of the CDR3 is TGTGCCAGCAGCCAAGGAAGGGGCTCTTCACCCCTCCACTTT. Translation gives CASSQGRGSSPLHF.

This clone appeared a few times. The chain links TRBV19 to TRBJ1-2, with 9 bases lining up with TRBD1. J gave up 4 bases and V 7 bases, and 10 bases lay outside the gene matches. This CDR3 has 15 residues. Germline V gives CDR1 LNHDA, CDR2 SQIVND (reference sequence). The CDR3 coding sequence is TGTGCCAGTACCCTAACAGGGGGCGCCAGCTATGGCTACACCTTC. This gives the protein CASTLTGGASYGYTF. Based on the CDR3 plus reference TRBV19 and TRBJ1-2, the full variable domain is DGGITQSPKYLFRKEGQNVTLSCEQNLNHDAMYWYRQDPGQGLRLIYYSQIVNDFQKGDIAEGYSVSREKKESFPLTVTSAQKNPTAFYLCASTLTGGASYGYTFGSGTRLTVV.

The rearrangement uses TRBV6-2 or TRBV6-3 and TRBJ1-4; 7 bases map to TRBD1. Trimming cost V 2 bases and J 8 bases; bases outside gene matches: 8. This CDR3 is built from 15 residues. Germline values: CDR1 MNHEY, CDR2 SVGEGT. The CDR3 reads CASSYTTGMEEKLFF. The CDR3 coding sequence is TGTGCCAGCAGTTACACGACAGGGATGGAGGAAAAACTGTTTTTT.

The rearrangement links TRBV3-1 (or the pseudogene TRBV3-2) to TRBJ1-3; no definite D call. This CDR3 has 14 amino acids. CDR1 is LGHDT, CDR2 YNNKEL, per germline (reference sequence). V was shortened by 2 bases and J by 3 bases, with 8 bases between the two germline ends. The CDR3 DNA sequence: TGTGCCAGCAGCCAATTTGGGGATGGAAACACCATATATTTT. This translates into CASSQFGDGNTIYF.

This clone appeared a few times. This CDR3 reads CASSQEWRGNYGYTF. CDR3 coding DNA: TGTGCCAGCAGCCAAGAATGGAGGGGGAACTATGGCTACACCTTC. The J gene is TRBJ1-2, the V gene TRBV3-1 (or the pseudogene TRBV3-2); the D gene is possibly TRBD1 (6 bases). The length of the CDR3 is 15 residues. Germline lookup yields CDR1 LGHDT and CDR2 YNNKEL (reference sequence). Trimming removed 0 bases from V and 2 bases from J, with 10 bases in between.

The V call is TRBV7-9, the J call TRBJ1-2, with TRBD1 as a possible D gene (5 bases). V lost 5 bases and J 3 bases, leaving 19 bases between the germline ends. The CDR3 loop spans 16 amino acids. Germline V gives CDR1 SEHNR, CDR2 FQNEAQ (reference sequence). In nucleotides, the CDR3 is TGTGCCAGCAGCGAGGGTGGTGCAGGGACTTACTATGGCTACACCTTC. This encodes CASSEGGAGTYYGYTF.